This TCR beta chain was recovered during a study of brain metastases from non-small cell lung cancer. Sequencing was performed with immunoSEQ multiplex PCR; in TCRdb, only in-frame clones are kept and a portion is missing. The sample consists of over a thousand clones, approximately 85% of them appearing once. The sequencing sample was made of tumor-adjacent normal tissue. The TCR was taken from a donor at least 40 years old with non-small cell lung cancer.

The CDR3 reads CASSRLVSYEQYF. CDR3 in DNA: TGTGCCAGCAGCCGACTGGTTAGTTACGAGCAGTACTTC. V is TRBV11-3 and J is TRBJ2-7; the D is unclear. Germline V CDR1 and CDR2: SGHNT, YENEEA. The CDR3 length is 13 residues. The V gene lost 5 bases and the J gene lost 4 bases, with 12 bases spanning the gap.